The rows below give T cell receptor beta chains drawn from one sample of a study of tumor-infiltrating lymphocytes in oesophageal squamous cell carcinoma. A single record per CDR3 protein comes from TCRdb applying MiXCR to the PCR reads. The table shows around 13,000 distinct CDR3 sequences, with 50% to 55% occurring only once. Sample: esophageal tumor tissue. All receptors derive from a female donor with esophageal squamous cell carcinoma. CDR3s include the opening cysteine and the closing phenylalanine or tryptophan. The D gene is left open where the match is weak. Clone size is shown for a subset of rows, as once, few, many or a class of expanded clone.

DNA,CDR3,size,J,V,D
TGTGCCAGCTTGGCCAGCGGGTTTAATGAGCAGTTCTTC,CASLASGFNEQFF,NA,TRBJ2-1,TRBV28,NA
TGTGCCAGCAGGGGGACTGGCCGGTCGAATGAGCAGTTCTTC,CASRGTGRSNEQFF,NA,TRBJ2-1,TRBV12-3/TRBV12-4,NA
TGTGCCAGCAGCTTAGCGGGGCGGGGGCAAGAGACCCAGTACTTC,CASSLAGRGQETQYF,few,TRBJ2-5,TRBV7-6,TRBD2
TGTGCCAGCAGTTTACCCGGAACCCTCGCGTTTTACAATGAGCAGTACTTC,CASSLPGTLAFYNEQYF,NA,TRBJ2-7,TRBV28,NA
TGTGCCAGCAGCCCCTCCCAAACGAGGGAAAAACTGTTTTTT,CASSPSQTREKLFF,NA,TRBJ1-4,TRBV7-3,NA
TGTGCTAGCAGCCCGGGACTTAACAATGAGCAGTTCTTC,CASSPGLNNEQFF,NA,TRBJ2-1,TRBV7-6,NA
TGTGCCAGCAGCTTAGCTAAGCAGTCCCCCACAGATACGCAGTATTTT,CASSLAKQSPTDTQYF,NA,TRBJ2-3,TRBV7-8,NA
TGTGCCAGCAGCTACCTTTACGGCCAGCCCCAGCATTTT,CASSYLYGQPQHF,many,TRBJ1-5,TRBV6-1,NA
TGTGCCAGCAGCTTAGGGAGGGGACGTGGCTACACCTTC,CASSLGRGRGYTF,NA,TRBJ1-2,TRBV7-3,NA
TGTGCCAGCAGGAAAACAGCCGCTAACTATGGCTACACCTTC,CASRKTAANYGYTF,many,TRBJ1-2,TRBV3-1,NA
TGTGCCAGCTCACCAATGGGTAACTCCCCAGATACGCAGTATTTT,CASSPMGNSPDTQYF,many,TRBJ2-3,TRBV18,NA
TGTGCCAGCAGTCTGGGGGACAGGCCGGGAATCAACAATGAGCAGTACTTC,CASSLGDRPGINNEQYF,NA,TRBJ2-5,TRBV27,TRBD1
TGTGCCAGTAGGGCCGCGGGGGGAAGAGTTTATGGCTACACCTTC,CASRAAGGRVYGYTF,NA,TRBJ1-2,TRBV19,NA
TGTGCCAGTTTAGCGGGAAGTAAAACAGATACGCAGTATTTT,CASLAGSKTDTQYF,medium-sized,TRBJ2-3,TRBV11-2,TRBD2
TGTGCCAGCAGCTTTAGCGGGGGGGGTTACAATGAGCAGTACTTC,CASSFSGGGYNEQYF,NA,TRBJ2-7,TRBV7-2,TRBD2
TGTGCCAGCAGTTCGACAGGACATGATCAGCCCCAGCATTTT,CASSSTGHDQPQHF,NA,TRBJ1-5,TRBV12-3/TRBV12-4,NA
TGTGCCAGCAGTTTTGGTCAAAGTTACGAGCAGTACTTC,CASSFGQSYEQYF,NA,TRBJ2-7,TRBV28,NA
TGTGCTAGCAGCCCCACTCTCGCGGGAGGGGAGACCCAGTACTTC,CASSPTLAGGETQYF,NA,TRBJ2-5,TRBV7-7,TRBD2
TGTGCCAGCAGTTTGTATCAGCTGACCGGCTACACCTTC,CASSLYQLTGYTF,NA,TRBJ1-2,TRBV28,NA
TGTGCCAGCAGCTTAGTGGGTGAGGGCATCTCTGACGAGCAGTACTTC,CASSLVGEGISDEQYF,many,TRBJ2-7,TRBV7-9,NA
TGTGCCAGCAGGCCCGGGACTAGCGTTGAGCAGTACTTC,CASRPGTSVEQYF,many,TRBJ2-5,TRBV12-3/TRBV12-4,TRBD2
TGTGCCAGCAGTGTAGGGACATCCGGGGAGCTGTTTTTT,CASSVGTSGELFF,few,TRBJ2-2,TRBV2,NA
TGTGCCAGCAGCTTAATCGGGGTGAGCTCCTACAATGAGCAGTACTTC,CASSLIGVSSYNEQYF,NA,TRBJ2-5,TRBV7-3,NA
TGTGCCACCAGTGGGGGATTTTCGCAGTATTTT,CATSGGFSQYF,medium-sized,TRBJ2-3,TRBV24-1,NA
TGTGCCAGCAGCCAAAACAGGGAAGCCGAAGAGACCCAGTACTTC,CASSQNREAEETQYF,few,TRBJ2-5,TRBV7-8,NA
TGTGCCAGCAGCTTAGGGGGGACAGGGGACAACTTC,CASSLGGTGDNF,large,TRBJ2-5,TRBV7-2,TRBD1
TGTGCCAGCAGTGAGGAGGAGAACTATGGCTACACCTTC,CASSEEENYGYTF,NA,TRBJ1-2,TRBV6-1,NA
TGTGCCACCAGTGATGGGGGGCTAGGCAAAAACATTCAGTACTTC,CATSDGGLGKNIQYF,NA,TRBJ2-4,TRBV24-1,NA
TGTGCCAGCAGTTCTGGTAGCGGGGGCCGTCAGGAGACCCAGTACTTC,CASSSGSGGRQETQYF,NA,TRBJ2-5,TRBV7-3,TRBD2
TGTGCCACCAGGGGACGCCCTGAAGCTTTCTTT,CATRGRPEAFF,NA,TRBJ1-1,TRBV28,NA
TGTGCCAGCAGTGAACTGGGACTATATCAGCCCCAGCATTTT,CASSELGLYQPQHF,many,TRBJ1-5,TRBV6-1,NA
TGTGCCACCAGCAGAGGGTTAGAGGGGAACACTGAAGCTTTCTTT,CATSRGLEGNTEAFF,few,TRBJ1-1,TRBV15,NA
TGCAGTGCTAGAGAAGCGGCAGGGCTGAATGGGGATACGCAGTATTTT,CSAREAAGLNGDTQYF,once,TRBJ2-3,TRBV20-1,NA
TGTGCCAGCAGTCCCTCCGGGACAGGGGCAGATACGCAGTATTTT,CASSPSGTGADTQYF,many,TRBJ2-3,TRBV27,TRBD1
TGTGCCAGCAGCTTAGCAGGGCTCACAGATACGCAGTATTTT,CASSLAGLTDTQYF,NA,TRBJ2-3,TRBV7-4,NA
TGTGCCAGCAGTGAAGGGGGCCAGGGGGCAGCTTTCTTT,CASSEGGQGAAFF,NA,TRBJ1-1,TRBV25-1,TRBD1
TGTGCCAGCAGCGTGGGCGGCTCATCCTACAATGAGCAGTTCTTC,CASSVGGSSYNEQFF,NA,TRBJ2-1,TRBV5-3,NA
TGTGCCAGCGGAACAAACACAGATACGCAGTATTTT,CASGTNTDTQYF,NA,TRBJ2-3,TRBV7-2,NA
TGTGCCAGTAGTCCGCCCGGGGCAACAGATACGCAGTATTTT,CASSPPGATDTQYF,few,TRBJ2-3,TRBV19,NA
TGCGCCAGCAGGGAGGACAGAACATCGTACGAGCAGTACTTC,CASREDRTSYEQYF,many,TRBJ2-7,TRBV10-2,NA
TGTGCCAGCAGCTTTGGACAGGGAGGGGAAAAACTGTTTTTT,CASSFGQGGEKLFF,many,TRBJ1-4,TRBV7-9,TRBD1
TGTGCCAGCAGTTGGCTAGCGGGAGGCGGTGATGAGCAGTTCTTC,CASSWLAGGGDEQFF,few,TRBJ2-1,TRBV6-6,TRBD2
TGCGCCAGCAGCTTCTTGAGCGGGGGGAAATACTACGAGCAGTACTTC,CASSFLSGGKYYEQYF,NA,TRBJ2-7,TRBV5-1,TRBD2
TGTGCCAGCAGCTTTTTTGCGGGAAGCACAGATACGCAGTATTTT,CASSFFAGSTDTQYF,few,TRBJ2-3,TRBV7-9,NA
TGTGCCAGCAGCCTTGGGCCTAACCTCTATGGCTACACCTTC,CASSLGPNLYGYTF,few,TRBJ1-2,TRBV7-3,NA
TGTGCCACCAGTGACCCTAATCCGGGGGCAAAGATCCACAATGAGCAGTTCTTC,CATSDPNPGAKIHNEQFF,NA,TRBJ2-1,TRBV24-1,NA
TGTGCCAGCAGTCCCCCGGCTTGGGCCGCTAATCAGCCCCAGCATTTT,CASSPPAWAANQPQHF,many,TRBJ1-5,TRBV12-3/TRBV12-4,NA
TGTGCCAGCAGCTTACTTAGCGGGGGTTGGGATGAGCAGTACTTC,CASSLLSGGWDEQYF,once,TRBJ2-4,TRBV7-2,TRBD2
TGTGCCAGCAGTTCGTCCGGGACAGGGAACCAAGAGACCCAGTACTTC,CASSSSGTGNQETQYF,NA,TRBJ2-5,TRBV12-3/TRBV12-4,TRBD1
TGTGCCAGCAGCCCAGGAGTCTACAATGAGCAGTTCTTC,CASSPGVYNEQFF,NA,TRBJ2-1,TRBV7-3,NA
TGTGCCAGCAGTTCTCTCAGACTAGCGGGAGTCCGGGAGACCCAGTACTTC,CASSSLRLAGVRETQYF,NA,TRBJ2-5,TRBV6-2/TRBV6-3,TRBD2
TGTGCCAGCAGCGGACAGACACAAGAGACCCAGTACTTC,CASSGQTQETQYF,NA,TRBJ2-5,TRBV7-2,NA
TGTGCCAGCAGCTTCGGGGTACTGTCCTACAATGAGCAGTTCTTC,CASSFGVLSYNEQFF,NA,TRBJ2-1,TRBV11-1,NA
TGTGCCAGCAGTTACTCGAGGGACAGCTTCTATGGCTACACCTTC,CASSYSRDSFYGYTF,NA,TRBJ1-2,TRBV6-2/TRBV6-3,TRBD1
TGTGCCAGCAGCCTGAATCCCGGGACAGCCTACGAGCAGTACTTC,CASSLNPGTAYEQYF,many,TRBJ2-7,TRBV7-3,TRBD1